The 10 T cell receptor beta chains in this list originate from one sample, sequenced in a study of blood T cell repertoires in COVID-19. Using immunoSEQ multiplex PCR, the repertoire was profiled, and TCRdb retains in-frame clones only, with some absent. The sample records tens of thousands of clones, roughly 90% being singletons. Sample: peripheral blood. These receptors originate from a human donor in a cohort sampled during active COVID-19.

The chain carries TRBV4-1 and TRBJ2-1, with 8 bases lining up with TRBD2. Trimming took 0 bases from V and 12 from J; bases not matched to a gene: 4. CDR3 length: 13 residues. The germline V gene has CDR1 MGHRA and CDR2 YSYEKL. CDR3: CASSQDSSGGQFF. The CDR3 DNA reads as TGCGCCAGCAGCCAAGATTCGAGCGGGGGGCAGTTCTTC.

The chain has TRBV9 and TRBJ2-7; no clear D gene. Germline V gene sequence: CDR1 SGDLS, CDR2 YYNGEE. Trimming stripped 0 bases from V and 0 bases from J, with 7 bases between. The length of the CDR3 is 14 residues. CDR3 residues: CASSVAGISYEQYF. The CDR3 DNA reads TGTGCCAGCAGCGTAGCAGGAATCTCCTACGAGCAGTACTTC.

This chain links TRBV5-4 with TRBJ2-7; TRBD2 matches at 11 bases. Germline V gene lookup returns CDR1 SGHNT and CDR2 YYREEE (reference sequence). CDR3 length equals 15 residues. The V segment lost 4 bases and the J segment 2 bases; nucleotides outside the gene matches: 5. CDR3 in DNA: TGTGCCAGCAGCGCCGGGACTAGCGGCACCTACGAGCAGTACTTC. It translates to CASSAGTSGTYEQYF.

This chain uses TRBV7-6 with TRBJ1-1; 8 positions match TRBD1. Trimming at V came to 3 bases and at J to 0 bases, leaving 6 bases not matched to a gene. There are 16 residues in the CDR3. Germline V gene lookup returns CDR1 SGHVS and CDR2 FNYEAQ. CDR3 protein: CASSLARGPMNTEAFF. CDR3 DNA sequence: TGTGCCAGCAGCTTGGCCAGGGGGCCGATGAACACTGAAGCTTTCTTT.

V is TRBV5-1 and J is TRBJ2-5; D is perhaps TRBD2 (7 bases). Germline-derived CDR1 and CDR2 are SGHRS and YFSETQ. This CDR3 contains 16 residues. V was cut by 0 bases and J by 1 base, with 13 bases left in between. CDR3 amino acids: CASSLGTASGQETQYF. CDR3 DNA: TGCGCCAGCAGCTTGGGGACAGCTAGCGGCCAAGAGACCCAGTACTTC.

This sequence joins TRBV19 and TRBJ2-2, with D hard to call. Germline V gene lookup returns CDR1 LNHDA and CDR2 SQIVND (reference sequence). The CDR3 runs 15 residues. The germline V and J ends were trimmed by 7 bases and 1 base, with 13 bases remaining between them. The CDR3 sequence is CASTPQRMNTGELFF. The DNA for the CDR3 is TGTGCCAGTACCCCGCAGAGGATGAACACCGGGGAGCTGTTTTTT.

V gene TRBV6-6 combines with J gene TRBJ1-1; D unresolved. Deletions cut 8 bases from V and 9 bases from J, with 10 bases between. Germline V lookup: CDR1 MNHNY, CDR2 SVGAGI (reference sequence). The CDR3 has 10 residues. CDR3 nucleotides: TGTGCCAGCCGCGACACCCAAGCTTTCTTT. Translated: CASRDTQAFF.

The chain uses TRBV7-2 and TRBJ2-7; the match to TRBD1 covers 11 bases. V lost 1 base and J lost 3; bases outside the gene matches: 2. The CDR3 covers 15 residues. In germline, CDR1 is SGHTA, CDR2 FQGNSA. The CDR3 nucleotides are TGTGCCAGCAGCTTAGGGACAGGGGGCATCTACGAGCAGTACTTC. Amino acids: CASSLGTGGIYEQYF.

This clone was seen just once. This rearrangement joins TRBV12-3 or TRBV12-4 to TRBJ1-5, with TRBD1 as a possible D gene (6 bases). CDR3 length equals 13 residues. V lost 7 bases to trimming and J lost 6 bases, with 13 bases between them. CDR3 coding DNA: TGTGCCAGCACCCCGGGACACAGTCAGCCCCAGCATTTT. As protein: CASTPGHSQPQHF.

CDR3 sequence reads: CASSPESQGFQETQYF. Here the CDR3 DNA reads TGCGCCAGCAGTCCGGAGTCACAGGGCTTCCAAGAGACCCAGTACTTC. V gene TRBV5-1 combines with J gene TRBJ2-5; a possible D gene is TRBD1 (6 bases). The V and J ends lost 5 bases and 1 base respectively, with 18 bases between them. Germline-derived CDR1 and CDR2 are SGHRS and YFSETQ. The CDR3 spans 16 residues.